This T cell receptor beta chain derives from a study of blood T cell repertoires in COVID-19. Study background: Whether acute or convalescent, the COVID-19 samples came from the United States, Italy and Spain. PBMCs, B-cell-depleted T cells, or T cells were the source of the cDNA or gDNA that made up the material.

Authors' methods: Reference gene primer amplification gave estimated nucleated cell counts. TCRdb's copy holds only in-frame clones and misses some; the assay was immunoSEQ multiplex PCR. The DNA was the basis for D and trimming; V, J and clone size are from that table. The sample comprises 200,000 to 300,000 clones, 75% to 90% of which are singletons, and about 2.1% rests with the top ten. Germline CDR1 is SNHLY and CDR2 is FYNNEI. The ends were cut back, 3 bases at V and 2 bases at J, with 8 bases in the middle. The CDR3 has 15 residues. The specimen was peripheral blood. This TCR was sampled from a man under 40 with active or convalescent COVID-19. This rearrangement joins TRBV2 to TRBJ1-6; no clear D gene. The CDR3 DNA follows: TGTGCCAGCAGTGACGATAGCGCCTATAATTCACCCCTCCACTTT. Amino acids: CASSDDSAYNSPLHF.